Listed here are 30 T cell receptor beta chains from one sample, sequenced in a study of OX40 agonist ivuxolimab in advanced cancers. TCRdb's copy holds only in-frame clones and misses some; the assay was immunoSEQ multiplex PCR. The sample includes some 44,000 clones, about 86% of them seen just once. The sequences come from CD4+ or CD8+ T cells sorted from blood, collected in a trial of the OX40 agonist ivuxolimab. These receptors were obtained from an adult with an advanced solid tumor such as melanoma, head and neck, liver or kidney cancer.

The chain couples TRBV30 to TRBJ2-5; 8 positions match TRBD2. J was trimmed by 3 bases and V by 3 bases; bases with no gene match: 6. This CDR3 has 14 residues. The germline V gene encodes CDR1 GTSNPN and CDR2 SVGIG (reference sequence). This CDR3 is CAWREGTRKETQYF. CDR3 DNA: TGTGCCTGGAGAGAGGGGACTAGAAAAGAGACCCAGTACTTC.

CDR3 DNA sequence: TGTGCCAGCAGCCCGCAGGACAGGGCCTACGAGCAGTACTTC. Translating it yields CASSPQDRAYEQYF. The J gene is TRBJ2-7, the V gene TRBV7-9; 8 bases map to TRBD1. The trim removed 5 bases at V and 2 bases at J, leaving 5 bases unmatched. The CDR3 consists of 14 residues. The germline CDR1 and CDR2 sequences are SEHNR and FQNEAQ (reference sequence).

The chain links TRBV5-1 to TRBJ1-6, with a tentative D call TRBD1 (5 bases). This CDR3 contains 14 residues. Germline V gene sequence: CDR1 SGHRS, CDR2 YFSETQ. With 0 bases removed from V and 8 bases from J, the gap between germline ends came to 9 bases. This chain's CDR3 is CASSLAQEDSPLHF. CDR3 nucleotide sequence: TGCGCCAGCAGCTTGGCACAGGAGGATTCACCCCTCCACTTT.

J is TRBJ2-3 and V is TRBV5-5; no clear D. The CDR3 loop spans 14 amino acids. Trimming took off 0 bases at V and 2 bases at J, with 7 bases between the two ends. Germline values: CDR1 SGHKS, CDR2 YYEKEE (reference sequence). The CDR3 sequence is CASSLADFTDTQYF. The CDR3 nucleotides are TGTGCCAGCAGCTTGGCGGATTTCACAGATACGCAGTATTTT.

The chain uses TRBV7-6 and TRBJ2-5; no firm D call. This CDR3 region has 11 residues. Trimming shortened V by 2 bases and J by 7 bases, and 5 bases separated the two germline ends. The germline V gene encodes CDR1 SGHVS and CDR2 FNYEAQ. Written as DNA, the CDR3 is TGTGCCAGCAGCTTACCCGGGACCCAGTACTTC. As protein: CASSLPGTQYF.

CDR3 protein: CASSPPLPGTGSYEQYF. The CDR3 region has the DNA TGTGCCAGCAGCCCCCCCCTGCCCGGGACAGGGTCCTACGAGCAGTACTTC. V usage is TRBV7-9 and J usage is TRBJ2-7, with 9 positions matching TRBD1. V lost 5 bases, J lost 1 base, and 12 bases stayed unmatched. Germline assignment: CDR1 SEHNR and CDR2 FQNEAQ (reference sequence). CDR3 length: 17 residues. Full variable domain (missing parts from reference TRBV7-9 and TRBJ2-7): DTGVSQNPRHKITKRGQNVTFRCDPISEHNRLYWYRQTLGQGPEFLTYFQNEAQLEKSRLLSDRFSAERPKGSFSTLEIQRTEQGDSAMYLCASSPPLPGTGSYEQYFGPGTRLTVT.

V usage is TRBV6-5 and J usage is TRBJ2-2; D remains ambiguous. Germline V gene sequence: CDR1 MNHEY, CDR2 SVGAGI. The CDR3 totals 14 residues. V was pared by 3 bases and J by 3 bases, with 8 bases between. CDR3 protein: CASSYSFYTGELFF. For the CDR3, the DNA is TGTGCCAGCAGTTATAGTTTTTACACCGGGGAGCTGTTTTTT.

This chain joins TRBV11-2 and TRBJ1-6; D gene unclear. This CDR3 is built from 17 residues. Germline-derived CDR1 and CDR2 are SGHAT and FQNNGV. V dropped 2 bases and J dropped 2 bases, with 13 bases sitting between them. The CDR3 coding sequence is TGTGCCAGCAGCTTACATGGCCCTCGAACCTATAATTCACCCCTCCACTTT. Amino acid sequence: CASSLHGPRTYNSPLHF.

The rearrangement uses TRBV7-3 and TRBJ2-2; D is uncertain. CDR3 length: 13 amino acids. Germline values: CDR1 SGHTA, CDR2 FQGTGA. V was trimmed by 3 bases and J by 4 bases, leaving 6 bases between them. The CDR3 here is CASSFDVTGELFF. Here the CDR3 DNA reads TGTGCCAGCAGCTTCGACGTCACCGGGGAGCTGTTTTTT.

The J gene is TRBJ1-2, the V gene TRBV28, with 7 bases lining up with TRBD1. The germline V gene has CDR1 MDHEN and CDR2 SYDVKM. V lost 5 bases and J lost 8; bases outside the gene matches: 23. There are 18 residues in the CDR3. In DNA form, the CDR3 reads TGTGCCAGCAGTGACACTAGATCCGAGACAGGGATTGATCAGGGCTACACCTTC. It codes for CASSDTRSETGIDQGYTF.

The rearrangement uses TRBV9 and TRBJ2-2; 8 bases are a match to TRBD1. Unmatched junction bases numbered 2, after V lost 1 base and J lost 6 bases. This CDR3 is built from 14 residues. Germline V gene lookup returns CDR1 SGDLS and CDR2 YYNGEE. CDR3 nucleotide sequence: TGTGCCAGCAGCGTAACAGGGGGGCCCGGGGAGCTGTTTTTT. It translates to CASSVTGGPGELFF.

The chain is built from TRBV6-6 and TRBJ2-2; 8 bases are shared with TRBD1. The CDR3 totals 15 residues. Trimming removed 4 bases from V and 0 bases from J; junction bases left unmatched: 1. Germline V gene data show CDR1 as MNHNY and CDR2 as SVGAGI (reference sequence). CDR3 protein: CASSSTGANTGELFF. CDR3 bases: TGTGCCAGCAGTTCGACAGGGGCGAACACCGGGGAGCTGTTTTTT.

This chain joins TRBV6-5 and TRBJ2-2; D is unresolved. This CDR3 region has 11 residues. The germline V gene has CDR1 MNHEY and CDR2 SVGAGI. Trimming shortened V by 2 bases and J by 6 bases, and 1 base separated the two germline ends. CDR3 nucleotide sequence: TGTGCCAGCAGTTACGCCGGGGAGCTGTTTTTT. Translated: CASSYAGELFF.

The chain links TRBV19 to TRBJ2-1, with 7 bases aligning to TRBD1. Trimming took 3 bases from V and 0 from J; bases not matched to a gene: 2. CDR1 is LNHDA and CDR2 is SQIVND in the germline V gene (reference sequence). The CDR3 is made up of 15 amino acids. CDR3 in DNA: TGTGCCAGTAGTATGGACAGGAGCTCCTACAATGAGCAGTTCTTC. This codes for CASSMDRSSYNEQFF. The full variable domain, completed using reference TRBV19 and TRBJ2-1, is DGGITQSPKYLFRKEGQNVTLSCEQNLNHDAMYWYRQDPGQGLRLIYYSQIVNDFQKGDIAEGYSVSREKKESFPLTVTSAQKNPTAFYLCASSMDRSSYNEQFFGPGTRLTVL.

This chain uses TRBV25-1 with TRBJ2-4; D perhaps matches TRBD2 (7 bases). This CDR3 comprises 13 residues. CDR1 and CDR2 from the germline V gene are MGHDK and SYGVNS. V was trimmed by 8 bases and J by 9 bases, leaving 17 bases between them. Here the CDR3 DNA reads TGTGCCAGCCGCGACCCGGCGGGGGCCATTCAGTACTTC. This codes for CASRDPAGAIQYF.

The chain recombines TRBV9 with TRBJ2-3, with 7 bases that match TRBD2. The CDR3 totals 13 residues. The germline CDR1 and CDR2 sequences are SGDLS and YYNGEE. Trimming cost V 3 bases and J 5 bases; bases outside gene matches: 3. This chain's CDR3 is CASSETGGDTQYF. CDR3 nucleotides: TGTGCCAGCAGCGAAACGGGAGGAGATACGCAGTATTTT.

This chain connects TRBV29-1 to TRBJ2-2, with D maybe TRBD1 (5 bases). The V end lost 4 bases, the J end lost 4 bases, and 13 bases lay between the germline ends. This CDR3 contains 14 residues. In germline, CDR1 is SQVTM, CDR2 ANQGSEA. CDR3 bases: TGCAGCGTTGTGGGGCAGAAACCCACCGGGGAGCTGTTTTTT. Protein product: CSVVGQKPTGELFF.

This chain links TRBV11-2 with TRBJ2-1; 8 bases line up with TRBD2. CDR1 is SGHAT and CDR2 is FQNNGV in the germline V gene. V shed 1 base, J shed 4 bases, and the junction held 6 bases outside the gene matches. CDR3 length equals 16 residues. Here the CDR3 DNA reads TGTGCCAGCAGCTTAGTCATTCAGCGGGGGTACAATGAGCAGTTCTTC. Residues: CASSLVIQRGYNEQFF.

This chain uses TRBV9 with TRBJ2-5; no definite D call. This CDR3 region has 16 residues. Germline V CDR1 and CDR2: SGDLS, YYNGEE. Trimming left V 3 bases short and J 3 bases short, with 18 bases between. The CDR3 here is CASSATPSHGKETQYF. The CDR3 DNA reads TGTGCCAGCAGCGCTACTCCCTCTCATGGGAAAGAGACCCAGTACTTC.

This clone came up once. The chain recombines TRBV4-1 with TRBJ2-3; perhaps TRBD1 as D (6 bases). V was shortened by 0 bases and J by 7 bases, with 17 bases between the two germline ends. CDR1 is MGHRA and CDR2 is YSYEKL in the germline V gene. This CDR3 is 16 amino acids long. CDR3 region: CASSQEDSLVAYTQYF. The CDR3 region has the DNA TGCGCCAGCAGCCAAGAGGACAGCCTCGTAGCTTATACGCAGTATTTT.

J is TRBJ2-7 and V is TRBV6-6, with D perhaps matching TRBD1 (6 bases). V dropped 1 base and J dropped 3 bases, with 16 bases sitting between them. CDR1 and CDR2 (germline): MNHNY, SVGAGI (reference sequence). This CDR3 has 16 amino acids. The CDR3 DNA follows: TGTGCCAGCAGTTACTTGCCCCAGGGACACCTCTACGAGCAGTACGTC. This codes for CASSYLPQGHLYEQYV.

The rearrangement links TRBV7-3 to TRBJ1-1; D uncertain. The germline V and J ends were trimmed by 4 bases and 3 bases, with 12 bases remaining between them. The germline gives CDR1 SGHTA, CDR2 FQGTGA. The CDR3 runs to 14 residues. The CDR3 loop is CASSSTTLDTEAFF. The DNA for the CDR3 is TGTGCCAGCAGCTCCACTACCTTAGACACTGAAGCTTTCTTT. Full variable domain (remainder filled in from reference TRBV7-3 and TRBJ1-1): GAGVSQTPSNKVTEKGKYVELRCDPISGHTALYWYRQSLGQGPEFLIYFQGTGAADDSGLPNDRFFAVRPEGSVSTLKIQRTERGDSAVYLCASSSTTLDTEAFFGQGTRLTVV.

The gene calls are TRBV9 and TRBJ2-3; 9 nucleotides agree with TRBD1. The CDR3 runs to 17 residues. Germline CDR1 SGDLS, CDR2 YYNGEE. Losses at the gene ends were 0 bases for V and 3 bases for J; bases not matched to a gene: 8. The CDR3 DNA reads TGTGCCAGCAGCGTAGCTGGGACAGGGTTGAGGACAGATACGCAGTATTTT. Residues: CASSVAGTGLRTDTQYF. The complete variable domain, with remaining parts taken from reference TRBV9 and TRBJ2-3, reads DSGVTQTPKHLITATGQRVTLRCSPRSGDLSVYWYQQSLDQGLQFLIQYYNGEERAKGNILERFSAQQFPDLHSELNLSSLELGDSALYFCASSVAGTGLRTDTQYFGPGTRLTVL.

The V call is TRBV7-9, the J call TRBJ1-2, with a tentative D call TRBD1 (5 bases). Trimming removed 4 bases from V and 2 bases from J, with 17 bases in between. The CDR3 is 16 amino acids. Germline-derived CDR1 and CDR2 are SEHNR and FQNEAQ (reference sequence). This chain's CDR3 is CASSSGQAGSNYGYTF. In DNA, the CDR3 is TGTGCCAGCAGCTCTGGGCAGGCAGGGAGCAACTATGGCTACACCTTC.

This clone is a singleton in its sample. V gene TRBV19 combines with J gene TRBJ2-1; D remains unclear. The length of the CDR3 is 13 residues. CDR1 LNHDA and CDR2 SQIVND come from the germline V gene (reference sequence). V lost 3 bases and J lost 4, with 7 bases in between. The CDR3 DNA reads as TGTGCCAGTAGTATCGCCCTATACAATGAGCAGTTCTTC. This gives the protein CASSIALYNEQFF.

In its sample, this clone is large. The V gene is TRBV6-1, the J gene TRBJ1-4, with a possible D match to TRBD1 (6 bases). Germline-derived CDR1 and CDR2 are MNHNS and SASEGT. V was pared by 10 bases and J by 8 bases, with 17 bases between. The CDR3 has 13 residues. The CDR3 region is CATDDRRGEKLFF. The DNA for the CDR3 is TGTGCCACCGACGACAGGAGGGGAGAAAAACTGTTTTTT.

This clone has a handful of counts. The gene calls are TRBV5-5 and TRBJ1-6, with 7 bases matching TRBD1. This CDR3 is built from 16 residues. Germline V lookup: CDR1 SGHKS, CDR2 YYEKEE (reference sequence). The J segment lost 8 bases and the V segment lost 4 bases, leaving 12 bases of the junction unmatched. CDR3: CASSQETGEGDSPLHF. CDR3 in DNA: TGTGCCAGCAGCCAGGAAACAGGGGAAGGTGATTCACCCCTCCACTTT.

The rearrangement joins TRBV29-1 to TRBJ1-1, with D possibly matching TRBD1 (6 bases). The CDR3 is 13 amino acids. Germline V gives CDR1 SQVTM, CDR2 ANQGSEA. With 7 bases removed from V and 1 base from J, the gap between germline ends came to 13 bases. CDR3 DNA sequence: TGCAGCGCGTTTCCGGGACAGAACACTGAAGCTTTCTTT. Protein sequence: CSAFPGQNTEAFF.

This clone is a singleton in its sample. The chain has TRBV5-1 and TRBJ2-7, with 10 bases matching TRBD1. Per germline, CDR1 SGHRS and CDR2 YFSETQ. The ends lost 6 bases at V and 4 bases at J; junction bases unmatched: 10. The CDR3 sequence is 15 residues long. CDR3 amino acids: CASTQRQGAAYEQYF. DNA of the CDR3: TGCGCCAGCACCCAAAGACAGGGGGCTGCTTACGAGCAGTACTTC.

V gene TRBV19 combines with J gene TRBJ2-5, with D maybe TRBD2 (6 bases). Germline V lookup: CDR1 LNHDA, CDR2 SQIVND (reference sequence). CDR3 size: 13 residues. The V end was cut by 5 bases, the J end by 4 bases, with 11 bases between. This CDR3 is CASSPGARETQYF. The DNA of the CDR3 is TGTGCCAGTAGTCCGGGAGCACGAGAGACCCAGTACTTC.